This is a list of T cell receptor beta chains from one sample in a study of identical twins. TCRdb re-called the 5' RACE reads with MiXCR, one entry per CDR3 protein. The sample holds some 270,000 distinct CDR3 sequences, about 8.3% seen once. These data were likewise used in another study, on yellow fever vaccine responses in identical twins.

The specimen sequenced was CD8+ T cells sorted from blood. The receptors here all came from a woman younger than 35 in good health. Both conserved end residues are part of each CDR3. A D gene is named only where the DNA matches it firmly. The size entry is marked missing in some rows and otherwise reads once, few, many or a size class.

j_gene,v_gene,d_gene,abundance,CDR3aa,CDR3nt
TRBJ2-5,TRBV27,.,few,CASSFRPPRYQETQYF,TGTGCCAGCAGTTTCCGGCCGCCCCGGTACCAAGAGACCCAGTACTTC
TRBJ2-6,TRBV27,.,.,CASSPEESGANVLTF,TGTGCCAGCAGTCCAGAGGAATCTGGGGCCAACGTCCTGACTTTC
TRBJ2-3,TRBV29-1,TRBD2,.,CSARTSDSTDTQYF,TGCAGCGCTAGGACTAGCGATTCCACAGATACGCAGTATTTT
TRBJ2-3,TRBV27,TRBD2,few,CASSLLLAGASDTQYF,TGTGCCAGCAGTTTACTACTAGCGGGAGCGTCAGATACGCAGTATTTT
TRBJ1-5,TRBV5-5,.,few,CASSLDPSSNQPQHF,TGTGCCAGCAGCTTGGACCCATCCTCCAATCAGCCCCAGCATTTT
TRBJ2-7,TRBV20-1,TRBD2,few,CSASRSGTSGSYSNYEQYF,TGCAGTGCTAGCCGCTCCGGGACTAGCGGGAGTTATTCGAATTACGAGCAGTACTTC
TRBJ2-7,TRBV4-3,TRBD2,.,CASSPGLAGGPGEQYF,TGCGCCAGCAGCCCGGGACTAGCGGGAGGGCCTGGGGAGCAGTACTTC
TRBJ2-1,TRBV29-1,TRBD2,.,CSVEDSTEPSGGAYSYNEQFF,TGCAGCGTTGAAGATTCGACAGAGCCTAGCGGGGGGGCCTACTCCTACAATGAGCAGTTCTTC
TRBJ2-7,TRBV11-2,.,few,CASSSTGTVSYEQYF,TGTGCCAGCAGCTCTACCGGGACGGTTTCCTACGAGCAGTACTTC
TRBJ2-3,TRBV4-1,TRBD2,few,CASSQDSGLAGEGFWSTDTQYF,TGCGCCAGCAGCCAAGATTCGGGACTAGCGGGGGAAGGATTTTGGAGCACAGATACGCAGTATTTT
TRBJ2-7,TRBV7-6,TRBD1,.,CASSFAGQGGEQYF,TGTGCCAGCAGCTTTGCCGGACAGGGCGGGGAGCAGTACTTC
TRBJ2-7,TRBV6-1,TRBD2,few,CASRASGTSYEQYF,TGTGCCAGCAGAGCATCAGGGACTAGCTACGAGCAGTACTTC
TRBJ2-7,TRBV20-1,TRBD2,many,CSARGIAGGSHTYEQYF,TGCAGTGCTAGAGGTATAGCGGGAGGATCGCACACCTACGAGCAGTACTTC
TRBJ2-7,TRBV12-3/TRBV12-4,.,many,CASSWGSTYEQYF,TGTGCCAGCAGCTGGGGGAGTACCTACGAGCAGTACTTC
TRBJ2-1,TRBV15,TRBD2,few,CATAGLANEQFF,TGTGCCACCGCGGGACTAGCCAATGAGCAGTTCTTC
TRBJ1-2,TRBV12-3/TRBV12-4,.,many,CASSLHNYGYTF,TGTGCCAGCAGTTTACACAACTATGGCTACACCTTC
TRBJ2-7,TRBV27,TRBD2,many,CASSSGLAGNEQYF,TGTGCCAGCAGTTCCGGACTAGCGGGTAACGAGCAGTACTTC
TRBJ2-7,TRBV7-9,TRBD1,many,CASSPRDRDEQYF,TGTGCCAGCAGCCCCCGGGACAGGGATGAGCAGTACTTC
TRBJ2-7,TRBV27,TRBD1,.,CASCLWGTDYEQYF,TGTGCCAGCTGTTTATGGGGGACAGATTACGAGCAGTACTTC
TRBJ2-2,TRBV4-3,.,many,CASSQSPSGGELFF,TGCGCCAGCAGCCAATCCCCCTCCGGCGGGGAGCTGTTTTTT
TRBJ2-7,TRBV2,.,.,CASSDRAGPPGEQYF,TGTGCCAGCAGTGATCGTGCAGGTCCCCCGGGGGAGCAGTACTTC
TRBJ2-3,TRBV7-2,.,.,CASSPPQEYTDTQYF,TGTGCCAGCAGCCCCCCCCAGGAGTACACAGATACGCAGTATTTT